This T cell receptor beta chain was profiled in a study of T cell changes during pregnancy in multiple sclerosis. Germline CDR1 is LNHDA and CDR2 is SQIVND (reference sequence). The CDR3 has 14 residues. The V segment lost 6 bases and the J segment 2 bases; nucleotides outside the gene matches: 5. This clone was seen only once. Measured with immunoSEQ multiplex PCR; TCRdb has only the in-frame clones, and not every one. Of approximately 52,000 clones listed, approximately 92% are singletons. This receptor was taken from a female donor with multiple sclerosis, enrolled in a pregnancy study. The V and J genes are TRBV19 and TRBJ2-3; 7 bases agree with TRBD2. The sequenced sample was CD4+ T cells from peripheral blood mononuclear cells, obtained in the third trimester of pregnancy. The CDR3: CASRGTISTDTQYF. CDR3 DNA sequence: TGTGCCAGTAGGGGGACTATTTCCACAGATACGCAGTATTTT.